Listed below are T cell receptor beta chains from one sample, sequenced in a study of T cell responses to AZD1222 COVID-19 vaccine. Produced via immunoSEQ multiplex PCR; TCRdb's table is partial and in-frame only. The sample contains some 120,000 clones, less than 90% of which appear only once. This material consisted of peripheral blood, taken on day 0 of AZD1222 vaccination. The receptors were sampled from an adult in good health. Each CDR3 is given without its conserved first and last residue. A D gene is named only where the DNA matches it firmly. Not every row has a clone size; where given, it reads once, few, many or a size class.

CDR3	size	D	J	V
ASSQGPDNQPQH	NA	NA	TRBJ1-5	TRBV4-1
ASRPPQWGGGYT	NA	NA	TRBJ1-2	TRBV28
ASSYSKGPNTEAF	NA	NA	TRBJ1-1	TRBV6-6
ASSPKRGRTGELF	NA	TRBD2	TRBJ2-2	TRBV18
ASSQVGLNTEAF	NA	NA	TRBJ1-1	TRBV14
ATSGNRGRDYGYT	NA	NA	TRBJ1-2	TRBV24-1
ASSFEWGPNQPQH	NA	NA	TRBJ1-5	TRBV5-1
ASTGTYGYT	NA	NA	TRBJ1-2	TRBV7-9
ASSLDRGTDTQY	NA	TRBD1	TRBJ2-3	TRBV7-3
DTGGPVATNEKLF	NA	TRBD1	TRBJ1-4	TRBV2
ASSLDSSPQY	once	NA	TRBJ2-3	TRBV7-3